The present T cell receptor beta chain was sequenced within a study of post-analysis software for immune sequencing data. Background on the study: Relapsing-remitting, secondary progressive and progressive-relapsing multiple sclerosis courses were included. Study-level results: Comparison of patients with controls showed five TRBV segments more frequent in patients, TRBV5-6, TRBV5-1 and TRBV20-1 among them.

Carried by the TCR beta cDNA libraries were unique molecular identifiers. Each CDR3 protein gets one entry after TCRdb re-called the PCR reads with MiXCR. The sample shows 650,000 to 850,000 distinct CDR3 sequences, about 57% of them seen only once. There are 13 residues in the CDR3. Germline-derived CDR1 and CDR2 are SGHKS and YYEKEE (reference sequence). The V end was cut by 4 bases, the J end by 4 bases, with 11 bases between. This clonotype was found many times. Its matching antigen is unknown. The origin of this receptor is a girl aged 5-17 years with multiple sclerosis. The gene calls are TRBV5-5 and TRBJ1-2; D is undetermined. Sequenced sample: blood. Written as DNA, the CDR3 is TGTGCCAGCAGCCCATGGGGAGCCTATGGCTACACCTTC. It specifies CASSPWGAYGYTF.